These 3 T cell receptor beta chains originate from one sample sequenced in a study of identifying expanded T cells in peripheral blood. Using immunoSEQ multiplex PCR, the repertoire was profiled, and TCRdb retains in-frame clones only, with some absent. Of about 97,000 clones in the sample, about 91% were seen once. Sequencing input: blood. The receptors were gathered from a person between 18 and 75 years old in good health.

This sequence joins TRBV19 and TRBJ1-5; weak D call: TRBD1 (5 bases). The CDR3 covers 13 residues. The germline gives CDR1 LNHDA, CDR2 SQIVND (reference sequence). Trimming pared 6 bases from V and 2 bases from J, leaving 8 bases between. The CDR3 is CASSRQRNQPQHF. The CDR3 bases are TGTGCCAGTAGCAGACAGCGCAATCAGCCCCAGCATTTT.

The chain couples TRBV5-1 to TRBJ2-2; tentatively, D is TRBD2 (6 bases). CDR3 length: 16 amino acids. V lost 8 bases and J lost 0, with 17 bases in between. Germline CDR1 is SGHRS and CDR2 is YFSETQ. CDR3 protein: CASNPLGTPNTGELFF. The CDR3 DNA follows: TGCGCCAGTAACCCCCTCGGGACTCCGAACACCGGGGAGCTGTTTTTT.

This clone was found once. The chain couples TRBV7-3 to TRBJ2-5; 10 positions agree with TRBD2. V lost 5 bases to trimming and J lost 1 base; unmatched junction nucleotides: 7. Germline V CDR1 and CDR2: SGHTA, FQGTGA. The length of the CDR3 is 16 residues. The CDR3 protein is CASSVASGGLQETQYF. The DNA of the CDR3 is TGTGCCAGCAGCGTAGCTAGCGGGGGACTCCAAGAGACCCAGTACTTC.